This TCR beta chain was retrieved from a study of molecular identifiers for immune sequencing clone quantification (dated by TCRdb to 2016 to 2018). Study-wide context: For a replicate experiment, RNA from around 20,000 or 100,000 naive CD8 T cells was divided into five aliquots, of which four were sequenced. CD8 T cells were used in a methods study to benchmark molecular-identifier clustering-based TCR repertoire sequencing (MIDCIRS) and TCR RNA copy counting.

Study-wide findings and limitations: Spiked-in Jurkat TCR RNA (around nine copies' worth), which is not part of the donor repertoire, was contained in the naive libraries. In CMV-specific effector cells, clones with more than 20 RNA copies accounted for over 98% of molecules, whereas in naive cells such clones accounted for under 1%. Highly expanded clone sizes could be underestimated because identical TCR molecules may share a barcode. Even against a background of around 950,000 naive CD8 T cells, spiked-in Jurkat TCR RNA amounting to a single cell's worth was reported to be detectable. Modeling estimated 3 to 3.5 recovered TCR RNA copies per cell, compared with approximately 10 by digital PCR, which implies roughly 30% capture efficiency. When barcode sub-clustering was not used, chimeric consensus sequences inflated TCR diversity, with chimeras reaching as high as 47%.

Library generation was performed with PCR. The reads were generated on an Illumina HiSeq 4000. Bulk TCR libraries were prepared as previously described, using TCR primers listed in Table S5. Purification of total RNA was performed with the Qiagen AllPrep DNA/RNA kit. Before analysis, reads from multiple sequencing runs of one library were combined. Processing in the source paper ran as follows. Reads were retained only if the reads had an exact TCR constant sequence, and the retained reads were trimmed to 150 nt and grouped according to their 12-nt molecular barcodes. Within each barcode group, reads were sub-clustered at a 15% Levenshtein threshold, and quality-weighted consensus sequences were built per RNA molecule. Non-functional sequences were excluded, and lower-count sequences lying one edit away from another sequence were also excluded. Based on a fit of two negative binomial distributions, barcode sub-clusters having less than 20% of the maximum read count were discarded. TCRdb handled the public reads itself, with Q25 trimming in fastp and clone calling in MiXCR, and kept productive beta chains. Every distinct CDR3 protein forms one entry, paired with its most common genes and DNA. The V and J calls and clone size come from TCRdb's table, not from the authors' own analysis. The sample table holds some 70,000 distinct CDR3 sequences, of which 15% to 20% were seen once. Together, the top ten hold about 1.5% of the sample.

This clonotype was seen ten or more times. Its cognate antigen has yet to be identified. One end of the junction is discordant with germline, which a read error may explain. Libraries of naive CD8 T cells were generated from roughly 21,000 to 960,000 sorted cells, with 10%, 30% or 50% of the purified RNA used. Naive CD8 T cells, defined as CD8+CD4-CCR7+CD45RA+, were FACS-sorted into RLT Plus buffer on a BD FACSAria II. Roughly nine TCR copies' worth of Jurkat RNA were spiked into about 19,000-1,000,000 naive CD8 T cell samples to test detection sensitivity. CD8 T cells were enriched with RosetteSep CD8+ T Cell Enrichment Cocktail and Ficoll-Paque, followed by ACK red cell lysis. For CDR1 and CDR2, the germline V gene lists MNHEY and SVGAGI. From the cysteine up to the phenylalanine, the CDR3 has a length of 14 residues. CDR3 DNA only is kept here, 42 bases in frame from base 1.

The rearranged chain carries TRBV6-5 and TRBJ2-1; 10 bases in the middle match TRBD2. Sequencing input: naive CD8+ T cells from blood, with Jurkat cell RNA spiked in. The sample's cell subset or site label, decoded: FACS-sorted CD8+CD4-CCR7+CD45RA+ naive T cells. This TCR was sampled from a human donor in good health. Some libraries in this study had Jurkat cell RNA spiked in. The DNA sequence follows: TGTGCCACCAAACTCCACTTAGCGGGAGGTATACCTCTCTTC. Protein translation: CATKLHLAGGIPLF.